The source of this TCR beta chain is a study of T cell responses to AZD1222 COVID-19 vaccine. Study summary: Some second doses came at about 4 weeks and others at about 12 weeks; these were pooled. Study-wide findings and caveats: A mostly white British donor set with more females was recruited, and clonal diversity was possibly underestimated. Receipt of two AZD1222 doses was followed by a rise in Spike-specific TCR breadth and depth.

Regarding this clone: Its antigen is as yet unknown.

The V and J ends lost 4 bases and 7 bases respectively, with 16 bases between them. This CDR3 has 14 amino acids. Looked up from germline, CDR1 is SGHTA and CDR2 is FQGTGA. The table came from immunoSEQ multiplex PCR; TCRdb's copy has only in-frame clones and leaves some out. This table holds 120,000 to 150,000 clones, more than 85% found once. The sequence was obtained from an adult in good health. Source: peripheral blood, taken on day 0 of AZD1222 vaccination. This chain connects TRBV7-3 to TRBJ1-1; D uncertain. CDR3 nucleotides: TGTGCCAGCAGCTCCATACAGCCACCAAATGAAGCTTTCTTT. As protein: CASSSIQPPNEAFF.